This T cell receptor (beta chain) is from a study of CD8 T cells in ankylosing spondylitis. Whole-study results and caveats: Typical of ankylosing spondylitis blood, it appeared, was a TCR beta motif of roughly eight highly homologous variants. Certain motif variants had earlier been reported in reactive arthritis synovial fluid and blood. Within peripheral blood, clones linked to disease were CD8+ and relatively rare. As reported, disease-linked clones showed significant enrichment in matched ankylosing spondylitis synovial fluid.

Only a few counts were recorded for this clonotype. Its matching antigen is unknown. Quantitative 5'-RACE with molecular barcodes generated TCR beta libraries. MiXCR, applied by TCRdb to the 5' RACE reads, yields one record per CDR3 protein. Of 800,000 to 900,000 distinct CDR3 sequences listed, 10% to 15% were seen once; the top ten hold about 0.49%. Material for sequencing was blood, either unsorted or a sorted T cell fraction (not recorded which). The sequence derives from a male donor with ankylosing spondylitis.

The CDR3 DNA is TGCAGTGCTAGTGAACTCCGAAGCTCCTACAATGAGCAGTTCTTC. It specifies CSASELRSSYNEQFF. The rearrangement joins TRBV20-1 to TRBJ2-1; no reliable D call. The V and J ends lost 3 bases and 0 bases respectively, with 12 bases between them. The CDR3 extends over 15 amino acids. The germline gives CDR1 DFQATT, CDR2 SNEGSKA (reference sequence).